The clone carrying this TCR beta chain has a handful of counts. CDR3 length equals 15 residues. Germline V gene data show CDR1 as LGHNA and CDR2 as YSLEER. J gave up 2 bases and V 0 bases, and 2 bases lay outside the gene matches. Participants were aged about 18 to 90 years, lived in 20 to 25 US areas, and enrolled virtually. The data belong to a study of blood T cell repertoires in COVID-19. Study summary: The United States, Italy and Spain were the sources of the acute and convalescent COVID-19 samples.

Per the original methods: Nucleated cell number was recorded as an estimate derived from reference gene primer amplification. Sequencing was performed with immunoSEQ multiplex PCR; in TCRdb, only in-frame clones are kept and a portion is missing. V and J calls and clone size are copied from that table; D and trimming were computed from the DNA. Of over 110,000 clones listed, nearly 85% were seen once; the top ten hold 3% to 4%. Sequencing used PBMCs or T cells enriched from blood (not recorded which). This TCR was sampled from a man in his fifties or sixties in a cohort exposed to, infected with or recovered from COVID-19 (not recorded which). The V gene is TRBV4-3, the J gene TRBJ2-5; TRBD2 aligns across 8 bases. CDR3 loop: CASSQEGTRQETQYF. The CDR3 nucleotides are TGCGCCAGCAGCCAAGAAGGGACTAGGCAAGAGACCCAGTACTTC.